This T cell receptor (beta chain) is drawn from a study of blood T cell repertoires in COVID-19. Whole-study context: Samples representing acute and convalescent COVID-19 were sourced from the United States, Italy and Spain. PBMCs, B-cell-depleted T cells, or T cells were the source of the cDNA or gDNA that made up the material.

Assay: immunoSEQ multiplex PCR; the TCRdb copy retains only in-frame clones and omits some. The sample has about 78,000 clones; around 80% are singletons. The sequencing input was peripheral blood. This TCR came from a man between 60 and 75 years old with active or convalescent COVID-19.

CDR3 sequence reads: CAWSLDRHQPQHF. The CDR3 bases are TGTGCCTGGAGTTTGGACAGACATCAGCCCCAGCATTTT. The chain combines TRBV30 with TRBJ1-5, with D possibly TRBD1 on 6 matching bases. CDR1 and CDR2 (germline): GTSNPN, SVGIG (reference sequence). V was trimmed by 2 bases and J by 5 bases, leaving 10 bases between them. The CDR3 sequence is 13 residues long.